This is a list of T cell receptor beta chains from one sample in a study of tumor-infiltrating lymphocytes in localized non-small cell lung cancer. Assay used: immunoSEQ multiplex PCR; TCRdb lists only in-frame clones, some missing. The sample lists some 29,000 clones, 80% to 90% occurring once. The sequencing sample was made of lung tumor tissue. Receptors were obtained from a human donor with non-small cell lung cancer. The CDR3 runs from the conserved cysteine through the conserved F or W. The D gene is left open where the match is weak. Clone sizes are given selectively: once, few, many, or a class where the clone is expanded.

cdr3_aa | cdr3_nt | j_call | v_call | clone_size | d_call
CSVGTGPYEQYF | TGCAGCGTTGGGACCGGGCCCTACGAGCAGTACTTC | TRBJ2-7 | TRBV29-1 | NA | NA
CASSLRGYNEQFF | TGTGCCAGCAGCTTAAGGGGTTACAATGAGCAGTTCTTC | TRBJ2-1 | TRBV7-2 | NA | NA
CASSLGQGAYSNQPQHF | TGTGCCAGCAGCCTCGGACAGGGGGCATACAGCAATCAGCCCCAGCATTTT | TRBJ1-5 | TRBV5-8 | NA | TRBD1
CASSEPPNRGLAGNTIYF | TGTGCCAGCAGTGAACCGCCGAACAGGGGACTCGCTGGAAACACCATATATTTT | TRBJ1-3 | TRBV6-1 | NA | TRBD1
CASSIGRNSGANVLTF | TGTGCCAGTAGTATAGGCAGAAACTCTGGGGCCAACGTCCTGACTTTC | TRBJ2-6 | TRBV19 | NA | NA
CASSVGSGGVLEAFF | TGTGCCAGCAGCGTAGGGTCCGGGGGCGTACTCGAAGCTTTCTTT | TRBJ1-1 | TRBV9 | NA | NA
CASTPAGGAMNTEAFF | TGCGCCAGCACCCCGGCCGGGGGAGCGATGAACACTGAAGCTTTCTTT | TRBJ1-1 | TRBV5-1 | few | NA
CASSWIAGTGELFF | TGCGCCAGCAGCTGGATTGCCGGCACCGGGGAGCTGTTTTTT | TRBJ2-2 | TRBV5-1 | NA | NA
CASSRTRTGTYEQYF | TGTGCCAGCAGTCGTACCCGGACAGGCACCTACGAGCAGTACTTC | TRBJ2-7 | TRBV6-5 | NA | TRBD1
CASSVQGQYGYTF | TGTGCCAGCAGCGTACAGGGACAGTATGGCTACACCTTC | TRBJ1-2 | TRBV7-9 | NA | TRBD1
CASSLGTAGNYGYTF | TGTGCCAGCAGCTTGGGGACAGCAGGGAACTATGGCTACACCTTC | TRBJ1-2 | TRBV7-2 | NA | TRBD1
CSATQGYGYTF | TGCAGTGCTACACAGGGCTATGGCTACACCTTC | TRBJ1-2 | TRBV20-1 | once | NA
CASKADSTDTQYF | TGTGCCAGCAAGGCAGATAGTACAGATACGCAGTATTTT | TRBJ2-3 | TRBV2 | NA | NA
CASSPGVAGVDTQYF | TGCGCCAGCAGCCCCGGGGTAGCGGGGGTGGATACGCAGTATTTT | TRBJ2-3 | TRBV4-3 | NA | TRBD2
CASSPRGYTEAFF | TGTGCCAGCTCACCACGGGGTTACACTGAAGCTTTCTTT | TRBJ1-1 | TRBV18 | NA | NA
CASSQEASGVLQDEQFF | TGCGCCAGCAGCCAAGAGGCTAGCGGGGTACTACAAGATGAGCAGTTCTTC | TRBJ2-1 | TRBV4-3 | NA | TRBD2
CASRGEGGGTEAFF | TGTGCCAGCCGGGGTGAGGGGGGAGGGACTGAAGCTTTCTTT | TRBJ1-1 | TRBV6-5 | once | NA
CASTLTGNGTYEQYF | TGTGCCAGTACCCTGACAGGGAATGGGACCTACGAGCAGTACTTC | TRBJ2-7 | TRBV19 | NA | TRBD1
CASSEVRAGGGSPLHF | TGTGCCAGCAGTGAAGTTCGGGCGGGGGGTGGTTCACCCCTCCACTTT | TRBJ1-6 | TRBV6-1 | NA | NA
CASSNTGGAIGELFF | TGTGCCAGCAGCAACACAGGGGGCGCGATCGGGGAGCTGTTTTTT | TRBJ2-2 | TRBV11-3 | NA | TRBD1
CASSLGAGTGSSGNTIYF | TGCGCCAGCAGCTTGGGGGCCGGGACAGGGAGCTCTGGAAACACCATATATTTT | TRBJ1-3 | TRBV5-1 | NA | TRBD1
CASSRSPVTSGGFSGANVLTF | TGTGCCAGCTCACGGTCCCCCGTGACTAGCGGGGGATTCTCTGGGGCCAACGTCCTGACTTTC | TRBJ2-6 | TRBV18 | NA | TRBD2
CASSMTGGNTGELFF | TGTGCCAGCAGTATGACCGGAGGAAACACCGGGGAGCTGTTTTTT | TRBJ2-2 | TRBV25-1 | NA | NA
CASSHDRAYGYTF | TGTGCCAGTAGCCACGACAGAGCCTATGGCTACACCTTC | TRBJ1-2 | TRBV19 | NA | NA
CSVEASQRGGRETQYF | TGCAGCGTTGAGGCTTCCCAGCGGGGGGGGAGGGAGACCCAGTACTTC | TRBJ2-5 | TRBV29-1 | NA | TRBD2
CASSSHRTNTGELFF | TGTGCCAGCAGCTCCCACAGGACGAACACCGGGGAGCTGTTTTTT | TRBJ2-2 | TRBV6-6 | NA | NA
CASSLPAPGELFF | TGTGCCAGCAGCTTGCCAGCACCCGGGGAGCTGTTTTTT | TRBJ2-2 | TRBV5-5 | NA | NA
CASTKGENTEAFF | TGTGCCAGCACCAAGGGGGAGAACACTGAAGCTTTCTTT | TRBJ1-1 | TRBV2 | NA | NA
CASSVVSSTDTQYF | TGTGCCAGCAGCGTAGTGAGCAGCACAGATACGCAGTATTTT | TRBJ2-3 | TRBV9 | NA | NA
CASSPVVAGAGELFF | TGTGCCAGTAGTCCCGTGGTAGCGGGGGCCGGGGAGCTGTTTTTT | TRBJ2-2 | TRBV19 | NA | TRBD2
CASSSMPLRNIQYF | TGTGCCAGCAGCTCGATGCCACTAAGGAACATTCAGTACTTC | TRBJ2-4 | TRBV7-2 | NA | NA
CASSWRTGRSNEQFF | TGTGCCAGCAGCTGGCGGACAGGGAGGAGCAATGAGCAGTTCTTC | TRBJ2-1 | TRBV7-2 | NA | TRBD1
CASSSGQRTGNQPQHF | TGTGCCAGCAGCTCGGGACAGCGGACTGGCAATCAGCCCCAGCATTTT | TRBJ1-5 | TRBV7-9 | NA | TRBD1
CASSSGGNYEQYF | TGTGCCAGCAGCTCGGGGGGAAACTACGAGCAGTACTTC | TRBJ2-7 | TRBV5-5 | NA | TRBD2
CAWGKNQPQHF | TGTGCCTGGGGCAAAAATCAGCCCCAGCATTTT | TRBJ1-5 | TRBV30 | once | NA